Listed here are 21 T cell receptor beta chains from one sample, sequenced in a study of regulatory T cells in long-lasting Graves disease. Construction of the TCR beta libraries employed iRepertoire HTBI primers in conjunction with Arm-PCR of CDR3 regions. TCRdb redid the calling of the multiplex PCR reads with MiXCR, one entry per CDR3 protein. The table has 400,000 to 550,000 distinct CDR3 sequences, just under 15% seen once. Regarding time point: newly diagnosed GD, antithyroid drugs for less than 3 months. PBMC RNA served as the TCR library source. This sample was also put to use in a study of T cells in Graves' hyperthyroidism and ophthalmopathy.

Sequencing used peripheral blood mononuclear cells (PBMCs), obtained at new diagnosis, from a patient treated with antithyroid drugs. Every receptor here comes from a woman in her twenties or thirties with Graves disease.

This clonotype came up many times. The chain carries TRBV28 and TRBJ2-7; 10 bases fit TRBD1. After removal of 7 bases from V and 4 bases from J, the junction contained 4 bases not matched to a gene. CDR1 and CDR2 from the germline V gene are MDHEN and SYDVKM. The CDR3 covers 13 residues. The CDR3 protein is CASIEGQGYEQYF. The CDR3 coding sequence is TGTGCCAGCATAGAGGGACAGGGGTACGAGCAGTACTTC.

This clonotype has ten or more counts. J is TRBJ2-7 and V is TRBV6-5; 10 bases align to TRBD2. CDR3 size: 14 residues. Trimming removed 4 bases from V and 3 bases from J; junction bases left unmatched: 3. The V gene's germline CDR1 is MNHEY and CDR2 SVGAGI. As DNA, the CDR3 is TGTGCCAGCAGTTCGCTAGCGGGAGTCTACGAGCAGTACTTC. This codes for CASSSLAGVYEQYF.

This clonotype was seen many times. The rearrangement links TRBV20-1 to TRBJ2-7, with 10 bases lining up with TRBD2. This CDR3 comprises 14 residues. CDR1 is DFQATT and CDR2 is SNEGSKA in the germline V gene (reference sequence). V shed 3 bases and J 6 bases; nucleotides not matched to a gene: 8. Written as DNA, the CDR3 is TGCAGTGCTAGTCTGCTAGCGGGAGCTGGCGAGCAGTACTTC. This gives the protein CSASLLAGAGEQYF.

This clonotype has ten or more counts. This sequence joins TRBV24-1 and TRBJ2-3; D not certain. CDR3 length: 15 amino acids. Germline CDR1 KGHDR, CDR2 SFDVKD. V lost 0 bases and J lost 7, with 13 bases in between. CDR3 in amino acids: CATSDLQGSENTQYF. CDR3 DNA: TGTGCCACCAGTGATTTGCAAGGTTCTGAAAATACGCAGTATTTT.

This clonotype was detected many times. This CDR3 reads CSASLRDNSHQPQHF. The CDR3 DNA is TGCAGTGCTAGCCTCCGGGACAACTCGCATCAGCCCCAGCATTTT. The chain is built from TRBV20-1 and TRBJ1-5; perhaps TRBD1 as D (6 bases). CDR1 DFQATT and CDR2 SNEGSKA come from the germline V gene (reference sequence). V was pared by 3 bases and J by 5 bases, with 17 bases between. The CDR3 has 15 amino acids.

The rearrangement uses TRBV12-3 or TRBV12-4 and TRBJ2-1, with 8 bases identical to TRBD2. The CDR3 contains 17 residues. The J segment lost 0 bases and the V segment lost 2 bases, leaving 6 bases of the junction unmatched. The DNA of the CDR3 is TGTGCCAGCAGTTTAAGAGCGGGAGCCCTCTCCTACAATGAGCAGTTCTTC. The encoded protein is CASSLRAGALSYNEQFF.

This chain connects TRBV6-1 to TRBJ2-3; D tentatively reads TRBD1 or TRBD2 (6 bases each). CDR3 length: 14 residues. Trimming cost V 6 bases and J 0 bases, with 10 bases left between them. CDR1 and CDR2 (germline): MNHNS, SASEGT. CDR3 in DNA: TGTGCCAGCAGGCCGGGGGCTAGCACAGATACGCAGTATTTT. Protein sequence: CASRPGASTDTQYF.

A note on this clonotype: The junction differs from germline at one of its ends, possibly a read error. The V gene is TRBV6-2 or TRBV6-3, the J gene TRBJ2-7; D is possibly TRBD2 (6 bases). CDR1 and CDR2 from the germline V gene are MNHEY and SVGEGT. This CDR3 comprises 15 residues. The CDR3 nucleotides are TGTGCCAGCAGAAAACCTAGCGCCAGCTCCTACGTGCAGTACTTC. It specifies CASRKPSASSYVQYF.

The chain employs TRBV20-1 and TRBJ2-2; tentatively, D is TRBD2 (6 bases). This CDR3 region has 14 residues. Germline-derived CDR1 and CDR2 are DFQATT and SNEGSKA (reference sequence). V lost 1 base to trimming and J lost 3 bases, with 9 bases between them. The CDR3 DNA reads TGCAGTGCTAGAGTGCCGGGAGACACCGGGGAGCTGTTTTTT. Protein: CSARVPGDTGELFF.

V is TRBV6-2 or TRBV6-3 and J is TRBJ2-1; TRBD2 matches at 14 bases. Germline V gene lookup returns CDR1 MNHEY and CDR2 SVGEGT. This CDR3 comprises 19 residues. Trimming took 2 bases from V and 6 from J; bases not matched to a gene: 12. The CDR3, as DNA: TGTGCCAGCAGTTACGTCACGGGGACTAGCGGGAGTCGTAGCAATGAGCAGTTCTTC. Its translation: CASSYVTGTSGSRSNEQFF.

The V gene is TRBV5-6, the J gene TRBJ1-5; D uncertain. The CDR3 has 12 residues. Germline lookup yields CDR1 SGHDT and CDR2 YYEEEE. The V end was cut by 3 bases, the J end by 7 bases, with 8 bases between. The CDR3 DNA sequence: TGTGCCAGCAGCTCCTCTGGCCAGCCCCAGCATTTT. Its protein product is CASSSSGQPQHF.

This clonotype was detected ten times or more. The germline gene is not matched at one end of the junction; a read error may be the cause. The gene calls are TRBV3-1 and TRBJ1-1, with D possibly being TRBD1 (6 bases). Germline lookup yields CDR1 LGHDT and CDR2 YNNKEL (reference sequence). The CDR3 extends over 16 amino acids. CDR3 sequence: CASSPNGGRPTSGFLF. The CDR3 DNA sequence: TGTGCCAGCAGCCCAAACGGGGGCAGACCTACGAGCGGCTTTCTCTTT.

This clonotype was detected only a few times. The CDR3 DNA sequence: TGCAGTGCTAGCTCAGGGGTCCCAAATTCACCCCTCCACTTT. Its translation is CSASSGVPNSPLHF. The chain carries TRBV20-1 and TRBJ1-6; possible D gene TRBD1, 6 bases. Germline V gene lookup returns CDR1 DFQATT and CDR2 SNEGSKA (reference sequence). Trimming took off 3 bases at V and 7 bases at J, with 13 bases between the two ends. The CDR3 runs to 14 residues.

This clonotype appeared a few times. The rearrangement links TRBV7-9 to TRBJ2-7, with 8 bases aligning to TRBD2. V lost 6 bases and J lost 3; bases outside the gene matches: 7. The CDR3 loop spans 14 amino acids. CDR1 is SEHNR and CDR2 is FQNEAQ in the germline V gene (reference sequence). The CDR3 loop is CASSWDAGGYEQYF. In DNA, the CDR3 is TGTGCCAGCAGTTGGGACGCGGGGGGCTACGAGCAGTACTTC.

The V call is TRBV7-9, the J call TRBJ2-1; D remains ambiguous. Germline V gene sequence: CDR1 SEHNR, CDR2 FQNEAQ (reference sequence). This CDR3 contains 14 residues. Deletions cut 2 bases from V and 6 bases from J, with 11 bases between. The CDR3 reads CASSLSRGINEQFF. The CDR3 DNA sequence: TGTGCCAGCAGCTTATCCCGTGGGATCAATGAGCAGTTCTTC.

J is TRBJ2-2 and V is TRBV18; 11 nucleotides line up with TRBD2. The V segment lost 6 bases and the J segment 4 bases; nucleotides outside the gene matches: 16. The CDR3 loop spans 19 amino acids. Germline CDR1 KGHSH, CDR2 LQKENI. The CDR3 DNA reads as TGTGCCAGCTCGCTTTGGGGGACTAGCGGTTTGAGTCGCACCGGGGAGCTGTTTTTT. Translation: CASSLWGTSGLSRTGELFF.

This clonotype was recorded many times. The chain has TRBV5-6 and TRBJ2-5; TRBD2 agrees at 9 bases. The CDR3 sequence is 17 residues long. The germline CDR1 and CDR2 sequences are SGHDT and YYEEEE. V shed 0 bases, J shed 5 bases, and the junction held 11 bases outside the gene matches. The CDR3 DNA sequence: TGTGCCAGCAGCTTGGCGATAGCGGGGGCCCTCACGGAGACCCAGTACTTC. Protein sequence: CASSLAIAGALTETQYF. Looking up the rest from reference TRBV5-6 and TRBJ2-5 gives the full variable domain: DAGVTQSPTHLIKTRGQQVTLRCSPKSGHDTVSWYQQALGQGPQFIFQYYEEEERQRGNFPDRFSGHQFPNYSSELNVNALLLGDSALYLCASSLAIAGALTETQYFGPGTRLLVL.

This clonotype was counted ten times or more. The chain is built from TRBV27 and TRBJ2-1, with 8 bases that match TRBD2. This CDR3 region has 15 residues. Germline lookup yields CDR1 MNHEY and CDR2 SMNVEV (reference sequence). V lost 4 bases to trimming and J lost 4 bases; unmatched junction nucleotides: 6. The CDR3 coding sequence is TGTGCCAGCAGTTCAGCGGGAGAGGGGTACAATGAGCAGTTCTTC. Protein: CASSSAGEGYNEQFF.

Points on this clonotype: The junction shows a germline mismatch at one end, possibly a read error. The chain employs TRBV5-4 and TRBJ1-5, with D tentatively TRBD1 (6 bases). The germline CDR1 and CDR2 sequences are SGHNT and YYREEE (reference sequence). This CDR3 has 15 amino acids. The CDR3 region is CTSSPDAGVNQPQHF. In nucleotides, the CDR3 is TGTACCAGCAGCCCCGATGCAGGGGTCAATCAGCCCCAGCATTTT.

The CDR3 bases are TGTGCCAGCAGCTTAGGGGGAGAACTCGATGAGCAGTTCTTC. Translated: CASSLGGELDEQFF. The rearrangement uses TRBV13 and TRBJ2-1; D is perhaps TRBD2 (5 bases). The CDR3 spans 14 residues. Germline V gene data show CDR1 as PRHDT and CDR2 as FYEKMQ (reference sequence). Trimming left V 0 bases short and J 8 bases short, with 11 bases between.

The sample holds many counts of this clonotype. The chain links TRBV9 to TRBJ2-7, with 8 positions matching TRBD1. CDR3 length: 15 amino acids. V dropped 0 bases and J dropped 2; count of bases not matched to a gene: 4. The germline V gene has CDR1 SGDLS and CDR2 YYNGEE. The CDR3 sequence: CASSVGQGSTYEQYF. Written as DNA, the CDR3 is TGTGCCAGCAGCGTAGGACAGGGGTCGACCTACGAGCAGTACTTC.